The entry that follows covers one T cell receptor (beta chain) sequence. This specimen belongs to a study of blood T cell repertoires in COVID-19. Clones were read by immunoSEQ multiplex PCR, and TCRdb kept only the in-frame ones, dropping some. The table has about 270,000 clones, 91% seen once. The CDR3 runs to 14 residues. Germline V gene sequence: CDR1 SNHLY, CDR2 FYNNEI. With V trimmed by 10 bases and J by 2 bases, 8 bases remained unmatched. J is TRBJ1-1 and V is TRBV2; 9 bases agree with TRBD1. The sequence derives from a person aged 18-30 years with COVID-19, enrolled during active disease. Source material: peripheral blood. The CDR3: CAILRDRDNTEAFF. The CDR3 bases are TGTGCCATCCTCCGGGACAGGGATAACACTGAAGCTTTCTTT.